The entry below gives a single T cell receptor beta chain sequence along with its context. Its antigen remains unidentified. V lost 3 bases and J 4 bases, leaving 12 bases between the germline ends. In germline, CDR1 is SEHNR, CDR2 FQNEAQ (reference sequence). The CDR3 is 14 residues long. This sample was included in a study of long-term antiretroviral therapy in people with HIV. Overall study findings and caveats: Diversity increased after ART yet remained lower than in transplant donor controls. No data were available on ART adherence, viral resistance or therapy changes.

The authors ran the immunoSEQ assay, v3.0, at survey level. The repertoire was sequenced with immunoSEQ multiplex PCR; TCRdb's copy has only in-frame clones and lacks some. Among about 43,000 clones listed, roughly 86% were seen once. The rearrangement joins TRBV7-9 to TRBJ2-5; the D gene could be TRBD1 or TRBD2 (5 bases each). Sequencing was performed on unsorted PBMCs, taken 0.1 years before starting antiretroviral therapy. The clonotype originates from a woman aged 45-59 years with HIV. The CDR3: CASSLGRRGETQYF. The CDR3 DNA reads TGTGCCAGCAGCTTGGGGCGACGGGGAGAGACCCAGTACTTC.